This T cell receptor beta chain was recovered during a study of CD8+ T cells in alopecia areata. This clone has a handful of counts. The CDR3 is 16 amino acids. Trimming cost V 4 bases and J 4 bases; bases outside gene matches: 8. Germline V CDR1 and CDR2: SGHTA, FQGNSA. Isolated RNA was reverse transcribed into cDNA used as the sequencing template. Assay used: immunoSEQ multiplex PCR; TCRdb lists only in-frame clones, some missing. This sample has over 95,000 clones, with 41% found just once. The sample was CD4+ T cells sorted from blood. This chain connects TRBV7-2 to TRBJ1-2; TRBD1 agrees at 11 bases. This TCR was sampled from a human donor with alopecia areata. The CDR3 DNA follows: TGTGCCAGCAGCTCAACCGTCGGGACAGGGGGCTATGGCTACACCTTC. It codes for CASSSTVGTGGYGYTF. The full variable domain, its missing parts supplied by reference TRBV7-2 and TRBJ1-2, is GAGVSQSPSNKVTEKGKDVELRCDPISGHTALYWYRQSLGQGLEFLIYFQGNSAPDKSGLPSDRFSAERTGGSVSTLTIQRTQQEDSAVYLCASSSTVGTGGYGYTFGSGTRLTVV.